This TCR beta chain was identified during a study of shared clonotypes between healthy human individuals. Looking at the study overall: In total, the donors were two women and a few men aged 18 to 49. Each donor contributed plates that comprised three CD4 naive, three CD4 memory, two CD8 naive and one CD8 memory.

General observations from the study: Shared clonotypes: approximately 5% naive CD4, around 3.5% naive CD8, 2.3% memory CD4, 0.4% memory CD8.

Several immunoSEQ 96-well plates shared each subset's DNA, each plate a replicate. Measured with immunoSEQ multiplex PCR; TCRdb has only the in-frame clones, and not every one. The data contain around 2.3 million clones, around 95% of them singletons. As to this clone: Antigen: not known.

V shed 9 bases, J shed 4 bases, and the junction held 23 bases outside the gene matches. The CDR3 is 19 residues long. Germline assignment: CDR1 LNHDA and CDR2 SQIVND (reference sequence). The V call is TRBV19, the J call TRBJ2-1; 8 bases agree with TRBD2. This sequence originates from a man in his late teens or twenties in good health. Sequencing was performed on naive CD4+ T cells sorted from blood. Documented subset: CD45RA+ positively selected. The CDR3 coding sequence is TGTGCCAGCGCCCGGGGGGGCAGGGCCTACACATGGGGTTACAATGAGCAGTTCTTC. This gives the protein CASARGGRAYTWGYNEQFF.